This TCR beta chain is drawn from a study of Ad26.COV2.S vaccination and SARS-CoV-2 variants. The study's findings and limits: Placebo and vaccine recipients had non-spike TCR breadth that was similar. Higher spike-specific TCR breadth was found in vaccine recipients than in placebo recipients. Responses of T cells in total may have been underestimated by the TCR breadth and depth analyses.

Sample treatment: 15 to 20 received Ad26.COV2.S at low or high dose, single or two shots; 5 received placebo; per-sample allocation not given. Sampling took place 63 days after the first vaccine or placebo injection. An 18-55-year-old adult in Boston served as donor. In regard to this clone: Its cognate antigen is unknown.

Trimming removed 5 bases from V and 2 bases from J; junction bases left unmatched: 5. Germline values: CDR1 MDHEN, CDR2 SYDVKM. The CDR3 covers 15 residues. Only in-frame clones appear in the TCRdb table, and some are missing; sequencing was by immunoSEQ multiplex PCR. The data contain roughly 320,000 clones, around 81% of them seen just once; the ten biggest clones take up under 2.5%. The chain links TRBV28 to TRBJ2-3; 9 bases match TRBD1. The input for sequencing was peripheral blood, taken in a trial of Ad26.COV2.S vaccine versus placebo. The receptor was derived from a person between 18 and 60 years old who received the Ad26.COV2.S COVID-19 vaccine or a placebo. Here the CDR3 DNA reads TGTGCCAGCAGTCACGGACAGGGGACCACAGATACGCAGTATTTT. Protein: CASSHGQGTTDTQYF.